This T cell receptor beta chain is drawn from a study of beta chain features in type 1 diabetes. General study points: TCRB CDR3 length was moderately but significantly reduced in all four CD4+ subsets of Type 1 diabetes patients.

This CDR3 region has 13 residues. Per the germline V gene, CDR1 is LNHDA and CDR2 is SQIVND (reference sequence). V was cut by 10 bases and J by 3 bases, with 10 bases left in between. Concerning this clone itself: The antigen is undetermined.

Expressed TCRB transcripts were sequenced, since all the RNA that had been isolated was reverse transcribed. The table came from immunoSEQ multiplex PCR; TCRdb's copy has only in-frame clones and leaves some out. This table has hundreds of thousands of clones, 13% appearing once. The TCR sequence derives from a young man with type 1 diabetes. The chain couples TRBV19 to TRBJ2-6, with D perhaps matching TRBD1 (5 bases). Sequencing was done on a sample of naive CD4+ T cells from blood. In nucleotides, the CDR3 is TGTGCCACTTCAGGGTTTGGGGCCAACGTCCTGACTTTC. Its protein is CATSGFGANVLTF.